This T cell receptor beta chain appears in the sequencing data of a study of Graves' ophthalmopathy and Graves' hyperthyroidism (dated by TCRdb to the late 2010s). Context from the whole study: Peripheral blood was collected at initial diagnosis, before any treatment. To tell Graves' ophthalmopathy apart from Graves' hyperthyroidism, and to predict which patients would progress to ophthalmopathy, the study relied on TCR beta repertoire signatures. In five or six hyperthyroidism patients, the T-cell repertoire of thyroid tissue was compared with the T-cell repertoire of blood. In total, 135 blood samples were TCR-sequenced: around 42 ophthalmopathy, some 80 hyperthyroidism and around 17 hyperthyroidism-to-ophthalmopathy patients. An independent validation cohort was composed of around 19 hyperthyroidism patients and some 16 patients who later progressed from hyperthyroidism to ophthalmopathy. Once sampling was done, hyperthyroidism patients were given methimazole at a starting dose of 30 mg daily, while ophthalmopathy patients were given high-dose intravenous methylprednisolone. To explore V-J signatures that separate ophthalmopathy from hyperthyroidism, a discovery set of about 98 patients was enrolled, consisting of 40 to 45 with ophthalmopathy and around 60 with stable hyperthyroidism.

This clonotype was seen at least ten times. This receptor's antigen is unknown. No base quality values were provided; no much bigger clone lies one nucleotide off. The study at large found these results: In validation, the model predicted ophthalmopathy progression with about 64% sensitivity and roughly 72% specificity; some 13 predicted patients were CT-confirmed with GO in a median of approximately 6.2 months. Sample size was not statistically predetermined, and group allocation was not concealed from the investigators. In cross-validation, the 13-signature model distinguished ophthalmopathy from stable hyperthyroidism with 85% to 90% sensitivity and about 81% specificity, and in the test set the corresponding values were roughly 80% and 76%. Most expanded thyroid clonotypes with frequency above 0.001 were also detected in blood, suggesting blood repertoires may reflect the thyroid immune response.

V is shortened by 6 bases, J by 5 bases, and the region joining them spans 17 bases. The CDR3 measures 15 amino acids from cysteine to phenylalanine. Only CDR3 DNA is held: 45 bases, read in frame from base 1. Taken from the germline V gene, the CDR1 and CDR2 loops are SGHTA and FQGNSA. For repertoire sequencing, TCR beta CDR3 regions were amplified from RNA transcripts. A first-round RT-PCR used HTBI primers with the Qiagen OneStep RT-PCR kit, followed by a second-round multiplex PCR, size selection and purification. Sequencing of the libraries was carried out on an Illumina HiSeq2000 in paired-end mode with 100 bp reads. Per the authors' processing: SOAPnuke was used for read processing, and reads with adapters, uncalled bases, a mean Phred below 15, or no exact constant-primer or identifier match were discarded. COPE v1.2.5 was used to merge the high-quality paired reads. Unique nucleotide sequences were defined as clonotypes and aligned to IMGT TRB V, D and J references using MiTCR v1.1. The analysis was limited to V-J combinations with a frequency above 0.0001, which together covered just over 98% of the repertoires. For each V-J combination, a TCR clonal expansion and chaos score was defined as the ratio of F50 clonal expansion to chaos observed in the TCRdist matrix. Welch's t-statistics and random forest were used to reduce the features to 10 to 15 V-J combinations, which were then used as input to a naive Bayes classifier. Thyroid-blood repertoire similarity was quantified with the Morisita-Horn index. TCRdb trimmed public reads at Q25 via fastp, called clones via MiXCR and kept in-frame beta chains. Duplicate CDR3 protein sequences are folded into a single record with the most common DNA and genes. The V and J calls and clone size are TCRdb's, not the authors'. This sample has a few hundred thousand distinct CDR3 sequences in its table, and roughly 17% of those were observed once. The top ten clonotypes cover 2.4% of the sample.

Stable hyperthyroidism was defined as no progression to ophthalmopathy within 18 months of follow-up. The hyperthyroidism patients were 18 to 65 years old and newly diagnosed, with a disease duration of less than 2 months. Patients were excluded if they had other autoimmune diseases, uncontrolled infections, pregnancy or lactation. Diagnosis relied on clinical symptoms, serum thyroxine, TRAb, thyroid ultrasound and orbital computed tomography. Using Ficoll-Paque density gradient centrifugation, PBMCs were isolated from over 8.5 ml of fresh peripheral blood. Total RNA was extracted using Trizol reagent, and RNA quality was checked on an Agilent 2100 Bioanalyzer.

The sequenced material came from peripheral blood. This sequence originates from an adult woman with stable Graves' hyperthyroidism. The sequence joins TRBV7-2 to TRBJ1-5, and the D gene may be TRBD1, 6 bases matching. The CDR3 region: CASSLAGAEDQPQHF. The bases are TGTGCCAGCAGTCTGGCGGGGGCAGAGGATCAGCCCCAGCATTTT.